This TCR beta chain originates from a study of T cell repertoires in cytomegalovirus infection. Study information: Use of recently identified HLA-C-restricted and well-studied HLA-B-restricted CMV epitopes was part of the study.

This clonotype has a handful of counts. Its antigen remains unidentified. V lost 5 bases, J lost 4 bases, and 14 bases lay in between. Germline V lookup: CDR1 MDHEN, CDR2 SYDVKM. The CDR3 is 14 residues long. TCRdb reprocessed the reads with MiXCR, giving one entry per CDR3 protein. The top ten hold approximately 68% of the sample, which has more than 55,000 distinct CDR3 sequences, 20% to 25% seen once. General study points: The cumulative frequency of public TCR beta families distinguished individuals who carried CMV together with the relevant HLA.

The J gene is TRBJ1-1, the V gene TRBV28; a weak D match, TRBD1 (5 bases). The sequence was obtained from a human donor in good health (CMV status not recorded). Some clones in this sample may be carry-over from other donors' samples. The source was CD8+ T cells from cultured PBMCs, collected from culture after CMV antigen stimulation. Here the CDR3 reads CASSARTRGTEAFF. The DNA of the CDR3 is TGTGCCAGCAGTGCCAGGACGAGGGGCACTGAAGCTTTCTTT.